This paragraph covers one T cell receptor (beta chain) sequence. Germline-derived CDR1 and CDR2 are SGHTA and FQGNSA. V was cut by 1 base and J by 6 bases, with 15 bases left in between. The CDR3 runs 15 residues. This entry is derived from a study of control samples from healthy donors and cancer patients. Produced via immunoSEQ multiplex PCR; TCRdb's table is partial and in-frame only. The profile shows some 120,000 clones, over 90% of them singletons. The V and J genes are TRBV7-2 and TRBJ2-5; D might be TRBD2 (7 bases). The sequencing sample was made of blood. The clonotype originates from a man aged 25-40 years in good health. The CDR3 loop is CASSLGGGPSKTQYF. DNA of the CDR3: TGTGCCAGCAGCTTAGGGGGGGGCCCCTCGAAGACCCAGTACTTC.